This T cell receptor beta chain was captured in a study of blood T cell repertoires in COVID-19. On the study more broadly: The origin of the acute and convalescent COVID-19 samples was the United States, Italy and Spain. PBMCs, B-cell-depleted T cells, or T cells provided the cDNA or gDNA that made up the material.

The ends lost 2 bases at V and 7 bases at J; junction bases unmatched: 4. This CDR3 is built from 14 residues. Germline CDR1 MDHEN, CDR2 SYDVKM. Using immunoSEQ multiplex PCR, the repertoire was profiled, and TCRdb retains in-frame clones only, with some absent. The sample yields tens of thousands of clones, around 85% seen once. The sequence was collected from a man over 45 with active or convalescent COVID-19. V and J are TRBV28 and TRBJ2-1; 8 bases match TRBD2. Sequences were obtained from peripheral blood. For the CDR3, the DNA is TGTGCCAGCAGTTTAGCGGGAGGAGGTAATGAGCAGTTCTTC. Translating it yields CASSLAGGGNEQFF.